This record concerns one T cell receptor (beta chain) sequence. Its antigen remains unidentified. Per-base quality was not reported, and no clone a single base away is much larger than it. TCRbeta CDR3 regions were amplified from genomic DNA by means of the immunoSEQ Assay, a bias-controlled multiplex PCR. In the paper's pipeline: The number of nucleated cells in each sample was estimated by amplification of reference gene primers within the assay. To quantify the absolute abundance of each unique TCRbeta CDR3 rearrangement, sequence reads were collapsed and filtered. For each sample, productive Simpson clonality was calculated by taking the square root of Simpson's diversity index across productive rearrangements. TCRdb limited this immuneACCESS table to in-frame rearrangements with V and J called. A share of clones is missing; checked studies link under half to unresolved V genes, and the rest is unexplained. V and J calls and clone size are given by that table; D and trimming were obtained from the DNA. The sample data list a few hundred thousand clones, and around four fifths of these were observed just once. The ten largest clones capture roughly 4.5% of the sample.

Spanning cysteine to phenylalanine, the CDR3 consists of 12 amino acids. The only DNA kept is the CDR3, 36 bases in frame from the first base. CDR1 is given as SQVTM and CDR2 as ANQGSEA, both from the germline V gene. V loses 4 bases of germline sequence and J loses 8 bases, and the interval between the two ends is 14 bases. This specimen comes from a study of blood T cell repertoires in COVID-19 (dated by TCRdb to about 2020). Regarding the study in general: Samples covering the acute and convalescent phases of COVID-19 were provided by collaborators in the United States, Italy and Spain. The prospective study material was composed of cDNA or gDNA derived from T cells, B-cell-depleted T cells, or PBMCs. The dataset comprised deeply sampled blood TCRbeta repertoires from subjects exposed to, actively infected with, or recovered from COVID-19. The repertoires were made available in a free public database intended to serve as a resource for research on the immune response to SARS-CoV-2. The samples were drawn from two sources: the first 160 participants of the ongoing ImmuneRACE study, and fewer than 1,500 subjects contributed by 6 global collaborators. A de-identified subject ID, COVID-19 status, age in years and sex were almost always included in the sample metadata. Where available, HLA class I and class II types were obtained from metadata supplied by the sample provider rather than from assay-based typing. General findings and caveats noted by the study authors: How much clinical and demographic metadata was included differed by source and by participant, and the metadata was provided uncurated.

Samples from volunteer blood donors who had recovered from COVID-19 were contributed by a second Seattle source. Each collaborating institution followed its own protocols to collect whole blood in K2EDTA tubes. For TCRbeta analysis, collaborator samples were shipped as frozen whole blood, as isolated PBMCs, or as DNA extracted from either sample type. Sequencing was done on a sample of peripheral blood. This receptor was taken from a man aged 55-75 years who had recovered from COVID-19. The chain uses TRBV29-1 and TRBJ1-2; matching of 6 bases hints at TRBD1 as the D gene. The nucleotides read TGCAGCGTTGTAGCCGCAGGGGTAGGCTACACCTTC. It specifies CSVVAAGVGYTF. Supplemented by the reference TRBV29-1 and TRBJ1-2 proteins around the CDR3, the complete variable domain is SAVISQKPSRDICQRGTSLTIQCQVDSQVTMMFWYRQQPGQSLTLIATANQGSEATYESGFVIDKFPISRPNLTFSTLTVSNMSPEDSSIYLCSVVAAGVGYTFGSGTRLTVV.